This entry concerns a single T cell receptor (beta chain). Its target is not known. The source of the sample is a study of graft-versus-host responses after intestinal transplantation. About the study: Multivisceral, liver-intestinal, or isolated intestinal grafts were transplanted into recipients. Induction with anti-thymocyte globulin, then tacrolimus and steroids for about 3 years, was given to all recipients. Study observations and caveats: GvH clone levels peaked in circulation, and this peak was associated with early post-transplant HvG declines. Detected in recipient marrow were GvH clones, some of which were first observed in ileum or blood.

The CDR3 contains 20 residues. J lost 4 bases, V lost 1 base, and 18 bases had no gene match. Germline V gives CDR1 MNHEY, CDR2 SMNVEV (reference sequence). TCRdb keeps only in-frame clones here, not all; method: immunoSEQ multiplex PCR. The repertoire holds 100,000 or so clones, with about 93% as singletons. Source: unstimulated CD4+ T cells sorted from spleen or lymph node cells, taken before intestinal transplant. The chain couples TRBV27 to TRBJ2-1; 8 bases fit TRBD2. The sequence came from a human donor who received an intestinal transplant. The CDR3 DNA reads TGTGCCAGCAGTTTATTCTGGAGGGATCCGACTAGCGCGCCTTACAATGAGCAGTTCTTC. It codes for CASSLFWRDPTSAPYNEQFF.